Reported below is one T cell receptor (beta chain). This sample was taken from a study of blood T cell repertoires in COVID-19. About the study: Whether acute or convalescent, the COVID-19 samples came from the United States, Italy and Spain. T cells, B-cell-depleted T cells, or PBMCs supplied cDNA or gDNA.

In the original processing: Amplification of reference gene primers was used by the study to estimate nucleated cell counts. Profiling relied on immunoSEQ multiplex PCR, and the TCRdb table lists in-frame clones only, not all of them. That table gives V, J and clone size, and the DNA gave D and trimming. Here the sample spans around 76,000 clones, approximately 90% being singletons. Trimming pared 6 bases from V and 0 bases from J, leaving 6 bases between. This CDR3 is 13 amino acids long. Germline V gene data show CDR1 as LNHDA and CDR2 as SQIVND (reference sequence). Sequenced: peripheral blood. This sequence joins TRBV19 and TRBJ2-4; TRBD1 might be the D (5 bases). This receptor was obtained from a human donor in a cohort sampled during active COVID-19. The CDR3 loop reads CASRGVAKNIQYF. The CDR3 DNA reads TGTGCCAGTAGAGGGGTAGCCAAAAACATTCAGTACTTC. Looking up the rest from reference TRBV19 and TRBJ2-4 gives the full variable domain: DGGITQSPKYLFRKEGQNVTLSCEQNLNHDAMYWYRQDPGQGLRLIYYSQIVNDFQKGDIAEGYSVSREKKESFPLTVTSAQKNPTAFYLCASRGVAKNIQYFGAGTRLSVL.